This T cell receptor beta chain was identified in a study of cytomegalovirus exposure and HLA in healthy donors. Study-wide points: Links to common viral pathogens appeared, in a later analysis, for several of the most significant clusters.

For this clone: Its antigen is currently unknown.

PCR used 60 Vbeta primers and 13 Jbeta primers. The protocol was immunoSEQ multiplex PCR, while the TCRdb copy is restricted to in-frame clones and leaves out a portion. The table has roughly 90,000 clones, approximately 84% seen once. The CDR3 has 15 amino acids. Trimming removed 4 bases from V and 2 bases from J, with 15 bases in between. Per the germline V gene, CDR1 is KGHSH and CDR2 is LQKENI. This sequence joins TRBV18 and TRBJ2-7, with D possibly being TRBD1 (6 bases). Material: PBMCs. This receptor was taken from a man younger than 35 in good health and CMV-seronegative. The CDR3 DNA sequence: TGTGCCAGCTCACTAGTCCGGGACATAACCTACGAGCAGTACTTC. It yields the protein CASSLVRDITYEQYF.